Listed below are T cell receptor beta chains from one sample, sequenced in a study of blood T cell repertoires in COVID-19. Some clones are missing from TCRdb's copy, which holds only in-frame ones; the method was immunoSEQ multiplex PCR. The data show 350,000 to 400,000 clones, 70% to 90% seen once. Sequencing used PBMCs or T cells enriched from blood (not recorded which). These receptors were obtained from a young woman who had recovered from COVID-19. Each CDR3 is given with its conserved first and last residue.

J gene: TRBJ1-2; V gene: TRBV6-5; CDR3 protein: CASVGTADNYGYTF
J gene: TRBJ1-2; V gene: TRBV10-3; CDR3 protein: CAIRGGTGTDGYTF
J gene: TRBJ2-7; V gene: TRBV7-8; CDR3 protein: CASSPNFEEQYF
J gene: TRBJ1-6; V gene: TRBV5-1; CDR3 protein: CASSLSLGQGNNSPLHF
J gene: TRBJ1-4; V gene: TRBV6-5; CDR3 protein: CASSYRGLANEKLFF
J gene: TRBJ1-1; V gene: TRBV6-6; CDR3 protein: CASSYRVWDTEAFF
J gene: TRBJ1-1; V gene: TRBV6-2/TRBV6-3; CDR3 protein: CASSYSRKAFF
J gene: TRBJ2-7; V gene: TRBV25-1; CDR3 protein: CASRQPGSYEQYF
J gene: TRBJ2-1; V gene: TRBV18; CDR3 protein: CASSPRINGLTYNEQFF
J gene: TRBJ1-5; V gene: TRBV6-1; CDR3 protein: CASSEGIYGNQPQHF
J gene: TRBJ1-2; V gene: TRBV24-1; CDR3 protein: CATSDHRDYGYTF
J gene: TRBJ2-5; V gene: TRBV5-1; CDR3 protein: CASRDRWTVLKGTQYF
J gene: TRBJ1-1; V gene: TRBV7-3; CDR3 protein: CASSLTSPGQGPTEAFF
J gene: TRBJ1-2; V gene: TRBV20-1; CDR3 protein: CSASQGSDYGYTF
J gene: TRBJ2-1; V gene: TRBV14; CDR3 protein: CASSQVQGGYNEQFF
J gene: TRBJ2-7; V gene: TRBV28; CDR3 protein: CASSTGTREQYF
J gene: TRBJ1-3; V gene: TRBV23-1; CDR3 protein: CASSRDSPFYSGNTIYF
J gene: TRBJ2-1; V gene: TRBV2; CDR3 protein: CASSEEAGGPNEQFF
J gene: TRBJ2-7; V gene: TRBV29-1; CDR3 protein: CSVGDSSYEQYF
J gene: TRBJ1-1; V gene: TRBV18; CDR3 protein: CASSPRPPEAEAFF
J gene: TRBJ2-7; V gene: TRBV12-5; CDR3 protein: CASGPPAGRDSYEQYF
J gene: TRBJ1-1; V gene: TRBV6-5; CDR3 protein: CASSPGQGVTEAFF
J gene: TRBJ2-5; V gene: TRBV5-8; CDR3 protein: CASSGRPRYF
J gene: TRBJ2-2; V gene: TRBV7-2; CDR3 protein: CASSLEAAGLGTGELFF
J gene: TRBJ2-7; V gene: TRBV27; CDR3 protein: CASRQRDRRSYEQYF
J gene: TRBJ1-6; V gene: TRBV6-5; CDR3 protein: CASSYRFQSPLHF
J gene: TRBJ2-1; V gene: TRBV29-1; CDR3 protein: CSTSDSHNEQFF
J gene: TRBJ2-3; V gene: TRBV5-1; CDR3 protein: CASSLGALEADTQYF
J gene: TRBJ1-2; V gene: TRBV15; CDR3 protein: CATSRDNRALDKYGYTF
J gene: TRBJ1-5; V gene: TRBV4-1; CDR3 protein: CASSQSGTGSQPQHF
J gene: TRBJ1-2; V gene: TRBV12-3/TRBV12-4; CDR3 protein: CASSFEGKNGYTF
J gene: TRBJ1-5; V gene: TRBV27; CDR3 protein: CASSFFLGQGYNQPQHF
J gene: TRBJ1-2; V gene: TRBV5-1; CDR3 protein: CASSLGDSVAGYTF
J gene: TRBJ2-5; V gene: TRBV7-2; CDR3 protein: CASSPDRGLQETQYF
J gene: TRBJ1-2; V gene: TRBV19; CDR3 protein: CASRVGGAGYTF
J gene: TRBJ1-2; V gene: TRBV15; CDR3 protein: CATSRNRVPTNYGYTF
J gene: TRBJ2-5; V gene: TRBV25-1; CDR3 protein: CASSEWQGRGETQYF
J gene: TRBJ1-1; V gene: TRBV4-3; CDR3 protein: CASSQDQLNTEAFF
J gene: TRBJ2-3; V gene: TRBV12-3/TRBV12-4; CDR3 protein: CATGLAGGDTQYF
J gene: TRBJ1-2; V gene: TRBV7-2; CDR3 protein: CAFRGSPYGYTF